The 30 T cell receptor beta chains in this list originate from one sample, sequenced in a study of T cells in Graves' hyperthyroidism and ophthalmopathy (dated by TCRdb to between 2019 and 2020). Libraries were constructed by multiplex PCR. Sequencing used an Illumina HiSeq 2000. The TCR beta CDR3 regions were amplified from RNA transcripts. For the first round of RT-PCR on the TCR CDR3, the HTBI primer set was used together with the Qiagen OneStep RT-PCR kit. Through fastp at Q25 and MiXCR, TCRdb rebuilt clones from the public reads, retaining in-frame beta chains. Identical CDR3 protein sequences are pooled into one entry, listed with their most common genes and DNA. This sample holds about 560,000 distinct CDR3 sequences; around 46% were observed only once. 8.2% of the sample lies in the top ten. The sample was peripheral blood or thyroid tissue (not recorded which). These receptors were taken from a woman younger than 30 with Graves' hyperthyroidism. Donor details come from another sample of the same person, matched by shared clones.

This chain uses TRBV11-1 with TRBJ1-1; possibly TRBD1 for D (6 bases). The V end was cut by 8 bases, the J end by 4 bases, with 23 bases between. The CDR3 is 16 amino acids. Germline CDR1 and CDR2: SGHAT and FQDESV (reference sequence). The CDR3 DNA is TGTGCCAGCTCACCAGAAGGAGGGGGAGTTATCACTGAAGCTTTCTTT. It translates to CASSPEGGGVITEAFF.

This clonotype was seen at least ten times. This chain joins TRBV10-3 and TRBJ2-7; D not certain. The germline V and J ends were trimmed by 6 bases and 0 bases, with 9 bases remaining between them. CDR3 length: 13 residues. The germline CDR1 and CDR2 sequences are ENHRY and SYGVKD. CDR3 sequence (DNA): TGTGCCATCAGGGCGGCAGACTCCTACGAGCAGTACTTC. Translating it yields CAIRAADSYEQYF.

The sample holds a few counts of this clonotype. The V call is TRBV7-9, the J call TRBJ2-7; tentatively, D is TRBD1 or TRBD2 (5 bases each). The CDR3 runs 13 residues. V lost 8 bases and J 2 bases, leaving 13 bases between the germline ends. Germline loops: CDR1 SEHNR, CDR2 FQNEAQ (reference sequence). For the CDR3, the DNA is TGTGCCAGCGCCCCCGGGACGGCCTACGAGCAGTACTTC. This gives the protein CASAPGTAYEQYF.

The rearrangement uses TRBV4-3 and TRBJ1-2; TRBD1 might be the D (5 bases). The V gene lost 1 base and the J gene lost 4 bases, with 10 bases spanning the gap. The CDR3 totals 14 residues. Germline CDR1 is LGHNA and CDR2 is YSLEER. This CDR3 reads CASSQGQRPYGYTF. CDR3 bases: TGCGCCAGCAGCCAAGGACAGCGACCCTATGGCTACACCTTC.

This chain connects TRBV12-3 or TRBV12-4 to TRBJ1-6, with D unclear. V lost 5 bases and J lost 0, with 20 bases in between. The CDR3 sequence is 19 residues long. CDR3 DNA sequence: TGTGCCAGCAGTGAAGCCTTTGAGGGTCCGAGCTCCTATAATTCACCCCTCCACTTT. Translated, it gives CASSEAFEGPSSYNSPLHF.

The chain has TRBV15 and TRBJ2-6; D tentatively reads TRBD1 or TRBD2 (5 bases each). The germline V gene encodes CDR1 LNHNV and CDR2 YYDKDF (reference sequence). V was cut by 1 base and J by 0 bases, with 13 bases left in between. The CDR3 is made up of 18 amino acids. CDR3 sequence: CATSRGDGVISGANVLTF. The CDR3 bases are TGTGCCACCAGCAGAGGGGACGGCGTGATCTCTGGGGCCAACGTCCTGACTTTC.

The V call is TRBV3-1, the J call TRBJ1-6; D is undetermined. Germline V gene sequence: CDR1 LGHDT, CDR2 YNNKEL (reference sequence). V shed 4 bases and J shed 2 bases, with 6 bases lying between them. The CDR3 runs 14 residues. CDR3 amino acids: CASSPGTYNSPLHF. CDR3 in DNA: TGTGCCAGCAGCCCCGGGACCTATAATTCACCCCTCCACTTT.

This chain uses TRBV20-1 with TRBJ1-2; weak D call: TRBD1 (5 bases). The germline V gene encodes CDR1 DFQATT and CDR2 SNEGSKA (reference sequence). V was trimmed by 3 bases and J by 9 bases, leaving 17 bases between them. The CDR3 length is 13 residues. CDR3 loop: CSARAGSGDSYTF. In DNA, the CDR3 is TGCAGTGCTAGGGCGGGGTCGGGGGATAGCTACACCTTC.

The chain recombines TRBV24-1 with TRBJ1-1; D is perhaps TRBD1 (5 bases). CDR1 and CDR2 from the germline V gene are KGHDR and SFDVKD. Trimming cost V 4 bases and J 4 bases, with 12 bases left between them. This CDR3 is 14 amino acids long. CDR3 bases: TGTGCCACCAGTGAGGGCGGGGGGAGCACTGAAGCTTTCTTT. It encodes CATSEGGGSTEAFF.

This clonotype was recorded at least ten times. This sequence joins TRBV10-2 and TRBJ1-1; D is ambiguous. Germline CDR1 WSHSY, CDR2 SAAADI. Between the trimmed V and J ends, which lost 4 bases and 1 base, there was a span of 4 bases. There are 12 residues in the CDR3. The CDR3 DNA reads TGCGCCAGCAGTGTCCCGAACACTGAAGCTTTCTTT. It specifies CASSVPNTEAFF.

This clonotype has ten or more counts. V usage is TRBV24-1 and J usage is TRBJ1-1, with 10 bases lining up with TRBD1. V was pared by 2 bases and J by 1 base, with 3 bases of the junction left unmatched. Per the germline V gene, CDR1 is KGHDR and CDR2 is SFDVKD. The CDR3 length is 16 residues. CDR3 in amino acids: CATSDSGQGTNTEAFF. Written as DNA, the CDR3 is TGTGCCACCAGTGATTCGGGACAGGGGACGAACACTGAAGCTTTCTTT.

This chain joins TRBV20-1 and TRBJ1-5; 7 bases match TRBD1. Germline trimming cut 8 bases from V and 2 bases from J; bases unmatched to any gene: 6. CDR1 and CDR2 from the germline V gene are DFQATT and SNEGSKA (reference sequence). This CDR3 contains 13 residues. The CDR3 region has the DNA TGCAGTTTACGAGGACAGGGCAATCAGCCCCAGCATTTT. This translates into CSLRGQGNQPQHF.

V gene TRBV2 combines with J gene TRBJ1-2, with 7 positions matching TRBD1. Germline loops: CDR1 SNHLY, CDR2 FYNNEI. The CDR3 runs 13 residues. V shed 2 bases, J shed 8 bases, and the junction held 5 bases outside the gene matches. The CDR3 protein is CASSEYRGQGYTF. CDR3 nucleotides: TGTGCCAGCAGTGAATATAGGGGACAGGGCTACACCTTC.

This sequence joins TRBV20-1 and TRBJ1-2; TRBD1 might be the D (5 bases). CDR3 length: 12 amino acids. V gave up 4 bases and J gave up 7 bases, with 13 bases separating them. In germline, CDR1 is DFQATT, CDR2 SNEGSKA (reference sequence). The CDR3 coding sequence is TGCAGTGCTACAGGGTTTGGGATTGGCTACACCTTC. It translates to CSATGFGIGYTF.

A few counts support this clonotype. CDR3 in DNA: TGTGCCAGCAGCTTAAGCGGGGGGGCAGACACTGAAGCTTTCTTT. Amino acids: CASSLSGGADTEAFF. The chain combines TRBV7-9 with TRBJ1-1, with D perhaps TRBD1 (6 bases). The CDR3 is made up of 15 amino acids. Germline-derived CDR1 and CDR2 are SEHNR and FQNEAQ (reference sequence). V was cut by 2 bases and J by 3 bases, with 13 bases left in between.

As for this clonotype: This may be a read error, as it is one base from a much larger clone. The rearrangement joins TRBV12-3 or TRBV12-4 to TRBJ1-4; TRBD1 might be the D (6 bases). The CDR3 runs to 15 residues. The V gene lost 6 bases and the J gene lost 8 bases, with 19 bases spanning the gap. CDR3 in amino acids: CASSQTLAGEEKLFF. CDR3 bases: TGTGCCAGCAGCCAGACGCTTGCAGGGGAGGAAAAACTGTTTTTT.

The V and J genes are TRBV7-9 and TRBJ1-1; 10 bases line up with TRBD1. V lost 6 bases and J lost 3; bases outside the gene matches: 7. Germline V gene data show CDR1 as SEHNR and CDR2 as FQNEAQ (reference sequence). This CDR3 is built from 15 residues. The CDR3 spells CASRYTGTGDTEAFF. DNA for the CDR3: TGTGCCAGCAGATATACCGGGACAGGGGACACTGAAGCTTTCTTT. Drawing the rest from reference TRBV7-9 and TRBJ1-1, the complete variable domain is DTGVSQNPRHKITKRGQNVTFRCDPISEHNRLYWYRQTLGQGPEFLTYFQNEAQLEKSRLLSDRFSAERPKGSFSTLEIQRTEQGDSAMYLCASRYTGTGDTEAFFGQGTRLTVV.

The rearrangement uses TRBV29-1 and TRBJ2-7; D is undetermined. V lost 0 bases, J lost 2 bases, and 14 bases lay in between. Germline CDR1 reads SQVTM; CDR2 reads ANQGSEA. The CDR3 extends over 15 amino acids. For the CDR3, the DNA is TGCAGCGTTGAAGATGCCAGAACCCGTCCCTACGAGCAGTACTTC. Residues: CSVEDARTRPYEQYF.

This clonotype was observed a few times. In DNA form, the CDR3 reads TGCAGTGCTGAGGCACAGGAAGGTACCTACGAGCAGTACTTC. Its protein product is CSAEAQEGTYEQYF. The gene calls are TRBV20-1 and TRBJ2-7; D might be TRBD1 (5 bases). The CDR3 runs 14 residues. Per the germline V gene, CDR1 is DFQATT and CDR2 is SNEGSKA (reference sequence). V gave up 5 bases and J gave up 2 bases, with 16 bases separating them.

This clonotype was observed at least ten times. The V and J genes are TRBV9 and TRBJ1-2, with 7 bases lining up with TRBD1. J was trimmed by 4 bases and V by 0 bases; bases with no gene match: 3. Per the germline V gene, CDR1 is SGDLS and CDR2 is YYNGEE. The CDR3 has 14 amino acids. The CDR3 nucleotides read TGTGCCAGCAGCGTAGGGGACAGACCCTATGGCTACACCTTC. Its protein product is CASSVGDRPYGYTF.

As DNA, the CDR3 is TGTGCCACAGCCTCTGGAAACACCATATATTTT. Translated: CATASGNTIYF. The chain carries TRBV19 and TRBJ1-3; D remains ambiguous. CDR1 is LNHDA, CDR2 SQIVND, per germline (reference sequence). Trimming removed 10 bases at V and 0 bases at J, with 4 bases between. The CDR3 covers 11 residues.

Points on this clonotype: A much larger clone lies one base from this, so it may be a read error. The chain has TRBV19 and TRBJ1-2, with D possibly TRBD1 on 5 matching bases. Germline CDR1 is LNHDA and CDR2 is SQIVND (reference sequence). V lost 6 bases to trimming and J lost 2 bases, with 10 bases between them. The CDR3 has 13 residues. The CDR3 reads CASSARENYGYTF. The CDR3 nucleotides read TGTGCCAGTAGCGCCAGGGAGAACTATGGCTACACCTTC.

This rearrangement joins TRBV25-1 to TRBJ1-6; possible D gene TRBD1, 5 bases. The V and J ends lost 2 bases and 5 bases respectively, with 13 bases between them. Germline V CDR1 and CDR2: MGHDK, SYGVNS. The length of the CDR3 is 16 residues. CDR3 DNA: TGTGCCAGCAGTGAAGGGCCGGGACCAAATAATTCACCCCTCCACTTT. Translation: CASSEGPGPNNSPLHF.

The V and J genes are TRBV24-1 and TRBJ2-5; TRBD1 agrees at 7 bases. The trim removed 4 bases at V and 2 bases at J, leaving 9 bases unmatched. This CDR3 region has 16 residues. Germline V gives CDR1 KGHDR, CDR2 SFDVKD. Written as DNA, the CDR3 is TGTGCCACCAGTGACCTTTCAGGGGGTGTACAAGAGACCCAGTACTTC. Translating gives CATSDLSGGVQETQYF.

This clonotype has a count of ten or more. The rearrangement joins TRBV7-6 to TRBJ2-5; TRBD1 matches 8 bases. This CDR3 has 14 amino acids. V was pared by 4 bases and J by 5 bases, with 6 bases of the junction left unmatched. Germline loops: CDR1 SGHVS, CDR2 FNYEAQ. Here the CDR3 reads CASSSGTGGETQYF. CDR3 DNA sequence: TGTGCCAGCAGCTCTGGGACAGGAGGGGAGACCCAGTACTTC.

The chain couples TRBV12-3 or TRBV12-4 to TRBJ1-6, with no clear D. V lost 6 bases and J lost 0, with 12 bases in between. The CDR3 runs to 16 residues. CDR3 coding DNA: TGTGCCAGCAGGTCGGACGGGAGCTCCTATAATTCACCCCTCCACTTT. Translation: CASRSDGSSYNSPLHF.

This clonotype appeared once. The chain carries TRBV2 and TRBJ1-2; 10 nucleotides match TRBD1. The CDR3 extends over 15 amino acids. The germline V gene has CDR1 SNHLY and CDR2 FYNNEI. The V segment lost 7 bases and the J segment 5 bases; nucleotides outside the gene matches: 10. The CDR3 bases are TGTGCCAGCACAGGTCGACAGGGGGCGAGGTATGGCTACACCTTC. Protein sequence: CASTGRQGARYGYTF.

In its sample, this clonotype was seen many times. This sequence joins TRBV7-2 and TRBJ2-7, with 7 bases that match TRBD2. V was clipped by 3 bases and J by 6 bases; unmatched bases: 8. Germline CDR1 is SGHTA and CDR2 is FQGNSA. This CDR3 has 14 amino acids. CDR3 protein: CASSFSAGVSEQYF. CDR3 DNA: TGTGCCAGCAGCTTCTCTGCGGGAGTCAGCGAGCAGTACTTC.

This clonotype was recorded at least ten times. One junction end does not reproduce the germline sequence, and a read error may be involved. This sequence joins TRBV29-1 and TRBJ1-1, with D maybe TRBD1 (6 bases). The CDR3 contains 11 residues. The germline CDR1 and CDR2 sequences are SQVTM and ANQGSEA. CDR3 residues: CSVEGQSEAFF. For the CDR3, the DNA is TGCAGCGTGGAAGGACAGTCTGAAGCTTTCTTT.

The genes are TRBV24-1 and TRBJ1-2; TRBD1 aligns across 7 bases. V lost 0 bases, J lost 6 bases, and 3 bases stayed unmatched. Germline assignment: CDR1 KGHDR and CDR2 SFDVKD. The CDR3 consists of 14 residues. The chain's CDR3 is CATSDLDRADGYTF. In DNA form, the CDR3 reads TGTGCCACCAGTGATTTGGACAGGGCGGATGGCTACACCTTC.